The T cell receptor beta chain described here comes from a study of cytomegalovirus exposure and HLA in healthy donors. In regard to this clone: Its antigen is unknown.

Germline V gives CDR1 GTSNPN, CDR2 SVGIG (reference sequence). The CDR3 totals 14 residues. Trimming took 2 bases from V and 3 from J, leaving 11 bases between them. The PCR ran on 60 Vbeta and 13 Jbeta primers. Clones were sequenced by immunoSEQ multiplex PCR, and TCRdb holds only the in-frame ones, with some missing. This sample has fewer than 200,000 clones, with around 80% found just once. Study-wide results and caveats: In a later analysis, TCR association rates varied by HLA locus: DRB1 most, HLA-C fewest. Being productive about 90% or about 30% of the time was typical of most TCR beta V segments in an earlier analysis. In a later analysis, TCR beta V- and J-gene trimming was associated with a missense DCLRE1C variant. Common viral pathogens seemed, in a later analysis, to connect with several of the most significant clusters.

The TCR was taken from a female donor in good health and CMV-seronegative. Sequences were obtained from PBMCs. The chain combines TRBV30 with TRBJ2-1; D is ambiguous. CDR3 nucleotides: TGTGCCTGGAGTCCCCGACTGGGCTACAATGAGCAGTTCTTC. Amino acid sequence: CAWSPRLGYNEQFF.